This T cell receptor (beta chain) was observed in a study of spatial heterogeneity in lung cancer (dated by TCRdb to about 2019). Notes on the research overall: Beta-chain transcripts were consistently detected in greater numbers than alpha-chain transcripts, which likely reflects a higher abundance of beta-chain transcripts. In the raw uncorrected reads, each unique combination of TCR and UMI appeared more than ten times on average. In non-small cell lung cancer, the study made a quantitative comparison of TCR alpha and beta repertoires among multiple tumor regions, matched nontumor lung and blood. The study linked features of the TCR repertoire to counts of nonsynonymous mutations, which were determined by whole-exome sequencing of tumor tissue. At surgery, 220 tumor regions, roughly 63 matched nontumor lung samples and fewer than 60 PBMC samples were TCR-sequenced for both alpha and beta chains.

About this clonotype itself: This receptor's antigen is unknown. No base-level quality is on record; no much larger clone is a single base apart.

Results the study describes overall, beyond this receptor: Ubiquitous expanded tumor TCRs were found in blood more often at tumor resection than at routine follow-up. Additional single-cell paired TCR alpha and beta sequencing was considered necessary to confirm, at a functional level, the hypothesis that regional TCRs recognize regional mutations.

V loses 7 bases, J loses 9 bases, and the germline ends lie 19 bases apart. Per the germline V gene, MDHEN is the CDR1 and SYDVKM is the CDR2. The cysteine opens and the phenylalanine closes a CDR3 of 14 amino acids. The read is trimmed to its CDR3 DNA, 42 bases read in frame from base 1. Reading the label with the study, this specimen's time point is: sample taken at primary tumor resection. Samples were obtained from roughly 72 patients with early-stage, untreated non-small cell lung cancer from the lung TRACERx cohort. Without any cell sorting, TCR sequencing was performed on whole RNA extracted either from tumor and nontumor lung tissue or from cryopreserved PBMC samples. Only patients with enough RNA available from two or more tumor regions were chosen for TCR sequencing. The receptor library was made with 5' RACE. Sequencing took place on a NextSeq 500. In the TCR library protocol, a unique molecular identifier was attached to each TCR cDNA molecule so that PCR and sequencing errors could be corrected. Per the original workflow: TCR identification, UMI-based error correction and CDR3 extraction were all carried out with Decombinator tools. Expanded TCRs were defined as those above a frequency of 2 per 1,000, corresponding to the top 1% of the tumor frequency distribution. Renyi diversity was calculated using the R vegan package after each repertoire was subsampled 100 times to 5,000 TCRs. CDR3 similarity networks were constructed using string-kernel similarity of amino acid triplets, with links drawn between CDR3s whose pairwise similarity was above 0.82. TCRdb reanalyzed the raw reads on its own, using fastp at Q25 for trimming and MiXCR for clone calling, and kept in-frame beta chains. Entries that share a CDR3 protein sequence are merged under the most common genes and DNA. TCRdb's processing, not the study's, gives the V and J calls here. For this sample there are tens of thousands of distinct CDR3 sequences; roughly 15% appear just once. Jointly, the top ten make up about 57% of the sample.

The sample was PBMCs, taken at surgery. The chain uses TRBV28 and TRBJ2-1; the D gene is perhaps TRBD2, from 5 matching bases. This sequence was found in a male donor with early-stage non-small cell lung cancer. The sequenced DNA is TGTGCCAGCATTGGAGCGAGGGTCTATGGTGAGCAGTTCTTC. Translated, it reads CASIGARVYGEQFF.